These 2 T cell receptor beta chains came from one sample sequenced in a study of CD8+CD57+ T cells in acquired aplastic anemia. Patients included in sequencing had previously demonstrated CD8+CD57+ cell expansion by flow cytometry. Genomic DNA acted as the template from which TCR beta VDJ combination and CDR3 sequence profiling were carried out. TCRdb itself ran the reads through MiXCR, one entry per CDR3 protein. The top ten clones hold 3.2% of a sample with 160,000 or so distinct CDR3 sequences, about half of them seen once. Sequencing was done on a sample of sorted CD4+, CD8+, or CD8+CD57+ T cells (not recorded which) from PBMCs. These TCRs come from a human donor with aplastic anemia.

The chain couples TRBV11-2 to TRBJ2-3; 7 nucleotides agree with TRBD2. This CDR3 contains 16 residues. Unmatched junction bases numbered 4, after V lost 0 bases and J lost 1 base. The germline CDR1 and CDR2 sequences are SGHAT and FQNNGV. DNA for the CDR3: TGTGCCAGCAGCTTAGATGGTGGGGGGGGCACAGATACGCAGTATTTT. It encodes CASSLDGGGGTDTQYF.

The chain links TRBV6-6 to TRBJ1-5, with D maybe TRBD1 (5 bases). V shed 6 bases and J shed 7 bases, with 7 bases lying between them. This CDR3 is built from 11 residues. The V gene's germline CDR1 is MNHNY and CDR2 SVGAGI (reference sequence). The DNA of the CDR3 is TGTGCCAGCAGGGGGCAGCAGCCCCAGCATTTT. It codes for CASRGQQPQHF.